These 30 T cell receptor beta chains share one sample of origin, sequenced in a study of blood T cell repertoires in COVID-19. Sequencing used immunoSEQ multiplex PCR; TCRdb keeps in-frame clones, though not all of them. The sample contains a few hundred thousand clones, 90% of which appear only once. The sequencing input was PBMCs or T cells enriched from blood (not recorded which). Receptor source: a woman aged 18-29 years with acute COVID-19.

The chain carries TRBV12-3 or TRBV12-4 and TRBJ2-1; TRBD1 is a possible D gene (5 bases). The CDR3 length is 11 residues. The V gene lost 4 bases and the J gene lost 10 bases, with 8 bases spanning the gap. For the CDR3, the DNA is TGTGCCAGCAGTTCGACAGTGGAGCAGTTCTTC. It yields the protein CASSSTVEQFF.

The CDR3 reads CASSFHRDSYGYTF. CDR3 in DNA: TGTGCCAGCAGTTTTCACAGAGACAGCTATGGCTACACCTTC. The chain carries TRBV27 and TRBJ1-2; TRBD1 might be the D (5 bases). CDR1 is MNHEY and CDR2 is SMNVEV in the germline V gene (reference sequence). This CDR3 has 14 amino acids. Trimming took 3 bases from V and 4 from J, leaving 12 bases between them.

This clone turned up a few times. J is TRBJ1-2 and V is TRBV11-2, with a possible D match to TRBD1 (5 bases). This CDR3 spans 16 amino acids. V was cut by 0 bases and J by 4 bases, with 15 bases left in between. Germline V gives CDR1 SGHAT, CDR2 FQNNGV. The CDR3, as DNA: TGTGCCAGCAGCTTAGATAACGGGGGGAATTTCTATGGCTACACCTTC. This encodes CASSLDNGGNFYGYTF.

The rearrangement links TRBV27 to TRBJ1-2; D is ambiguous. The V end lost 5 bases, the J end lost 3 bases, and 7 bases lay between the germline ends. The CDR3 sequence is 12 residues long. The germline gives CDR1 MNHEY, CDR2 SMNVEV (reference sequence). The CDR3 DNA follows: TGTGCCAGCAGTAGCGGGGACTATGGCTACACCTTC. Translation gives CASSSGDYGYTF.

This chain joins TRBV15 and TRBJ1-2, with a tentative D call TRBD1 (6 bases). From germline, CDR1 is LNHNV and CDR2 YYDKDF (reference sequence). The CDR3 has 13 residues. V was trimmed by 4 bases and J by 7 bases, leaving 13 bases between them. The CDR3 DNA reads TGTGCCACCAGCACAGGGGAGCAGCGTGGCTACACCTTC. Its protein is CATSTGEQRGYTF.

This rearrangement joins TRBV5-6 to TRBJ1-4; D is ambiguous. The length of the CDR3 is 15 residues. Trimming left V 4 bases short and J 0 bases short, with 10 bases between. Germline assignment: CDR1 SGHDT and CDR2 YYEEEE. Written as DNA, the CDR3 is TGTGCCAGCAGCCCGGGAGTTGCAACTAATGAAAAACTGTTTTTT. Amino acids: CASSPGVATNEKLFF.

The chain carries TRBV29-1 and TRBJ1-1; D is possibly TRBD1 (5 bases). The CDR3 spans 14 residues. The ends were cut back, 5 bases at V and 1 base at J, with 14 bases in the middle. The germline CDR1 and CDR2 sequences are SQVTM and ANQGSEA. CDR3: CSVYGGTRNTEAFF. The CDR3 nucleotides are TGCAGCGTTTACGGCGGGACCCGGAACACTGAAGCTTTCTTT.

The V gene is TRBV6-2 or TRBV6-3, the J gene TRBJ1-5; D is unresolved. Germline V lookup: CDR1 MNHEY, CDR2 SVGEGT. This CDR3 has 14 amino acids. The ends were cut back, 5 bases at V and 3 bases at J, with 11 bases in the middle. The CDR3 sequence: CASSRLDYNQPQHF. The CDR3 DNA follows: TGTGCCAGCAGTAGACTCGACTACAATCAGCCCCAGCATTTT.

Only one count was recorded for this clone. The gene calls are TRBV28 and TRBJ2-2; D might be TRBD2 (6 bases). V lost 2 bases to trimming and J lost 4 bases, with 11 bases between them. Germline CDR1 MDHEN, CDR2 SYDVKM. This CDR3 comprises 15 residues. CDR3 coding DNA: TGTGCCAGCAGTTTAGCGGGGATACTCACCGGGGAGCTGTTTTTT. It is translated as CASSLAGILTGELFF.

CDR3 in DNA: TGTGCCACCAGCACCTTCACAGGGGGCCCGAGCGGGAGGTCTCAAGAGACCCAGTACTTC. It translates to CATSTFTGGPSGRSQETQYF. J is TRBJ2-5 and V is TRBV15, with D perhaps matching TRBD1 or TRBD2 (9 bases each). The CDR3 consists of 20 residues. Looked up from germline, CDR1 is LNHNV and CDR2 is YYDKDF (reference sequence). The V gene lost 4 bases and the J gene lost 2 bases, with 29 bases spanning the gap.

The CDR3 DNA reads as TGTGCCAGCAGTGAAGTCCCTCAAGAGACCCAGTACTTC. It encodes CASSEVPQETQYF. This chain joins TRBV6-1 and TRBJ2-5; D unclear. Trimming shortened V by 1 base and J by 2 bases, and 5 bases separated the two germline ends. CDR1 MNHNS and CDR2 SASEGT come from the germline V gene. This CDR3 spans 13 amino acids.

The rearrangement uses TRBV9 and TRBJ2-7; D not resolved. The V end lost 10 bases, the J end lost 3 bases, and 11 bases lay between the germline ends. This CDR3 comprises 11 residues. Per the germline V gene, CDR1 is SGDLS and CDR2 is YYNGEE. CDR3 nucleotide sequence: TGTGCCCGCTTCGGTCGCTACGAGCAGTACTTC. This translates into CARFGRYEQYF.

V gene TRBV29-1 combines with J gene TRBJ2-2, with 14 bases aligning to TRBD2. The CDR3 loop spans 13 amino acids. With 8 bases clipped from V and 7 bases from J, the junction kept 3 bases outside the gene matches. Germline CDR1 reads SQVTM; CDR2 reads ANQGSEA. CDR3: CSSGTSGSGELFF. The CDR3 DNA reads TGCAGCTCGGGGACTAGCGGGAGCGGGGAGCTGTTTTTT.

This chain uses TRBV9 with TRBJ2-7; D is undetermined. The V gene lost 0 bases and the J gene lost 3 bases, with 7 bases spanning the gap. The CDR3 sequence is 13 residues long. Germline V CDR1 and CDR2: SGDLS, YYNGEE. The CDR3 DNA sequence: TGTGCCAGCAGCGTAGGGCCTCTCTACGAGCAGTACTTC. Its translation is CASSVGPLYEQYF. Full variable domain (rest looked up from reference TRBV9 and TRBJ2-7): DSGVTQTPKHLITATGQRVTLRCSPRSGDLSVYWYQQSLDQGLQFLIQYYNGEERAKGNILERFSAQQFPDLHSELNLSSLELGDSALYFCASSVGPLYEQYFGPGTRLTVT.

This chain links TRBV7-2 with TRBJ2-5, with 11 bases identical to TRBD2. CDR1 is SGHTA, CDR2 FQGNSA, per germline. The V segment lost 6 bases and the J segment 5 bases; nucleotides outside the gene matches: 5. The CDR3 is made up of 14 amino acids. The DNA for the CDR3 is TGTGCCAGCAGAACTAGCGGGAGCCCCGAGACCCAGTACTTC. It translates to CASRTSGSPETQYF.

The rearrangement uses TRBV18 and TRBJ1-1, with unresolved D. Germline CDR1 KGHSH, CDR2 LQKENI. The CDR3 contains 13 residues. Trimming removed 1 base at V and 3 bases at J, with 6 bases between. Here the CDR3 DNA reads TGTGCCAGCTCACCACTACCGGACACTGAAGCTTTCTTT. This sequence encodes CASSPLPDTEAFF.

This clone was observed a single time. The rearrangement links TRBV7-9 to TRBJ2-5; D is possibly TRBD2 (5 bases). The CDR3 sequence is 15 residues long. V lost 4 bases to trimming and J lost 6 bases, with 18 bases between them. CDR1 SEHNR and CDR2 FQNEAQ come from the germline V gene (reference sequence). The CDR3 DNA reads TGTGCCAGCAGCTCGTCCGGGAAGGCGGTGAAGACCCAGTACTTC. Its translation: CASSSSGKAVKTQYF.

The V gene is TRBV6-5, the J gene TRBJ1-5; the match to TRBD1 covers 8 bases. CDR1 is MNHEY, CDR2 SVGAGI, per germline. Trimming at V came to 5 bases and at J to 5 bases, leaving 8 bases not matched to a gene. The CDR3 is made up of 15 amino acids. The chain's CDR3 is CASSLLETGDQPQHF. CDR3 DNA sequence: TGTGCCAGCAGTCTCCTTGAGACAGGGGATCAGCCCCAGCATTTT.

The chain has TRBV29-1 and TRBJ1-1, with D possibly matching TRBD1 (6 bases). This CDR3 comprises 15 residues. CDR1 and CDR2 (germline): SQVTM, ANQGSEA. Trimming stripped 6 bases from V and 0 bases from J, with 17 bases between. CDR3 in amino acids: CSVGQSSRMNTEAFF. The CDR3 DNA sequence: TGCAGCGTCGGACAGTCCAGTCGGATGAACACTGAAGCTTTCTTT.

The chain carries TRBV10-3 and TRBJ1-2; 9 bases fit TRBD1. Germline assignment: CDR1 ENHRY and CDR2 SYGVKD. This CDR3 has 14 amino acids. With V trimmed by 4 bases and J by 2 bases, 2 bases remained unmatched. The CDR3 nucleotides read TGTGCCATCAGTGGGGGGACAGGGAACTATGGCTACACCTTC. Protein sequence: CAISGGTGNYGYTF.

With regard to this clone: The sample contains more than one DNA sequence encoding this CDR3. The genes are TRBV6-5 and TRBJ2-3, with D possibly being TRBD2 (7 bases). Germline values: CDR1 MNHEY, CDR2 SVGAGI. Between the trimmed V and J ends, which lost 2 bases and 1 base, there was a span of 10 bases. The CDR3 length is 15 residues. CDR3 sequence (DNA): TGTGCCAGCAGTTACGGGGGGGCCGGCACAGATACGCAGTATTTT. Translation gives CASSYGGAGTDTQYF.

The J gene is TRBJ2-3, the V gene TRBV12-3 or TRBV12-4; D is possibly TRBD1 (5 bases). Trimming cost V 7 bases and J 3 bases, with 8 bases left between them. The CDR3 is 12 amino acids. The CDR3 here is CASTRVTDTQYF. The DNA of the CDR3 is TGTGCCAGCACCAGGGTTACAGATACGCAGTATTTT.

This clone was seen a single time. V usage is TRBV6-5 and J usage is TRBJ2-7; D is perhaps TRBD1 (5 bases). Germline V gene lookup returns CDR1 MNHEY and CDR2 SVGAGI. The germline V and J ends were trimmed by 7 bases and 2 bases, with 15 bases remaining between them. The CDR3 is made up of 14 amino acids. The CDR3 protein is CASITRQSPYEQYF. The DNA for the CDR3 is TGTGCCAGCATCACAAGACAGTCCCCCTACGAGCAGTACTTC.

The V gene is TRBV29-1, the J gene TRBJ2-1; 10 nucleotides agree with TRBD2. With V trimmed by 7 bases and J by 1 base, 16 bases remained unmatched. Per the germline V gene, CDR1 is SQVTM and CDR2 is ANQGSEA. The CDR3 is 18 residues long. Here the CDR3 reads CSARLAGSGRASYNEQFF. The CDR3 coding sequence is TGCAGCGCCCGACTAGCGGGCTCTGGGCGGGCTTCCTACAATGAGCAGTTCTTC.

This clone turned up a few times. The sample contains more than one DNA sequence encoding this CDR3. The rearrangement joins TRBV28 to TRBJ2-7, with TRBD2 matching over 14 bases. V gave up 5 bases and J gave up 3 bases; unmatched junction bases: 6. The germline CDR1 and CDR2 sequences are MDHEN and SYDVKM. This CDR3 is built from 16 residues. CDR3 sequence reads: CASSLLGTSGSYEQYF. For the CDR3, the DNA is TGTGCCAGCAGTCTACTCGGGACTAGCGGGAGCTACGAGCAGTACTTC. The full variable domain, completed using reference TRBV28 and TRBJ2-7, is DVKVTQSSRYLVKRTGEKVFLECVQDMDHENMFWYRQDPGLGLRLIYFSYDVKMKEKGDIPEGYSVSREKKERFSLILESASTNQTSMYLCASSLLGTSGSYEQYFGPGTRLTVT.

This chain connects TRBV10-3 to TRBJ1-1, with D maybe TRBD1 (5 bases). V lost 2 bases and J lost 1, with 5 bases in between. The CDR3 consists of 13 residues. CDR1 and CDR2 from the germline V gene are ENHRY and SYGVKD. Here the CDR3 reads CAISETGNTEAFF. DNA for the CDR3: TGTGCCATCAGTGAGACAGGGAACACTGAAGCTTTCTTT.

This clone appeared a few times. The CDR3 reads CASSSRPPEAFF. Here the CDR3 DNA reads TGTGCCAGCAGTTCGCGGCCCCCTGAAGCTTTCTTT. The gene calls are TRBV28 and TRBJ1-1; no reliable D call. V lost 4 bases and J lost 6, with 9 bases in between. The CDR3 is 12 amino acids. Germline V lookup: CDR1 MDHEN, CDR2 SYDVKM.

The chain uses TRBV6-5 and TRBJ1-2; D not resolved. V dropped 0 bases and J dropped 7 bases, with 18 bases sitting between them. CDR3 size: 16 residues. The V gene's germline CDR1 is MNHEY and CDR2 SVGAGI. CDR3 protein: CASSYSTARGLGGYTF. The CDR3 nucleotides are TGTGCCAGCAGTTACTCCACCGCGCGGGGATTAGGTGGCTACACCTTC.

The chain links TRBV6-5 to TRBJ2-7; 8 bases match TRBD1. This CDR3 is built from 14 residues. V lost 9 bases, J lost 1 base, and 8 bases stayed unmatched. CDR1 is MNHEY, CDR2 SVGAGI, per germline. CDR3 sequence: CASKTGATSYEQYF. The CDR3 nucleotides read TGTGCCAGTAAGACAGGGGCAACGTCCTACGAGCAGTACTTC.

The rearrangement uses TRBV5-1 and TRBJ2-5; 7 bases are shared with TRBD1. From germline, CDR1 is SGHRS and CDR2 YFSETQ. The V segment lost 2 bases and the J segment 2 bases; nucleotides outside the gene matches: 6. This CDR3 contains 15 residues. The CDR3 region is CASSFTDRTQETQYF. The CDR3 bases are TGCGCCAGCAGCTTCACGGACAGGACGCAAGAGACCCAGTACTTC.